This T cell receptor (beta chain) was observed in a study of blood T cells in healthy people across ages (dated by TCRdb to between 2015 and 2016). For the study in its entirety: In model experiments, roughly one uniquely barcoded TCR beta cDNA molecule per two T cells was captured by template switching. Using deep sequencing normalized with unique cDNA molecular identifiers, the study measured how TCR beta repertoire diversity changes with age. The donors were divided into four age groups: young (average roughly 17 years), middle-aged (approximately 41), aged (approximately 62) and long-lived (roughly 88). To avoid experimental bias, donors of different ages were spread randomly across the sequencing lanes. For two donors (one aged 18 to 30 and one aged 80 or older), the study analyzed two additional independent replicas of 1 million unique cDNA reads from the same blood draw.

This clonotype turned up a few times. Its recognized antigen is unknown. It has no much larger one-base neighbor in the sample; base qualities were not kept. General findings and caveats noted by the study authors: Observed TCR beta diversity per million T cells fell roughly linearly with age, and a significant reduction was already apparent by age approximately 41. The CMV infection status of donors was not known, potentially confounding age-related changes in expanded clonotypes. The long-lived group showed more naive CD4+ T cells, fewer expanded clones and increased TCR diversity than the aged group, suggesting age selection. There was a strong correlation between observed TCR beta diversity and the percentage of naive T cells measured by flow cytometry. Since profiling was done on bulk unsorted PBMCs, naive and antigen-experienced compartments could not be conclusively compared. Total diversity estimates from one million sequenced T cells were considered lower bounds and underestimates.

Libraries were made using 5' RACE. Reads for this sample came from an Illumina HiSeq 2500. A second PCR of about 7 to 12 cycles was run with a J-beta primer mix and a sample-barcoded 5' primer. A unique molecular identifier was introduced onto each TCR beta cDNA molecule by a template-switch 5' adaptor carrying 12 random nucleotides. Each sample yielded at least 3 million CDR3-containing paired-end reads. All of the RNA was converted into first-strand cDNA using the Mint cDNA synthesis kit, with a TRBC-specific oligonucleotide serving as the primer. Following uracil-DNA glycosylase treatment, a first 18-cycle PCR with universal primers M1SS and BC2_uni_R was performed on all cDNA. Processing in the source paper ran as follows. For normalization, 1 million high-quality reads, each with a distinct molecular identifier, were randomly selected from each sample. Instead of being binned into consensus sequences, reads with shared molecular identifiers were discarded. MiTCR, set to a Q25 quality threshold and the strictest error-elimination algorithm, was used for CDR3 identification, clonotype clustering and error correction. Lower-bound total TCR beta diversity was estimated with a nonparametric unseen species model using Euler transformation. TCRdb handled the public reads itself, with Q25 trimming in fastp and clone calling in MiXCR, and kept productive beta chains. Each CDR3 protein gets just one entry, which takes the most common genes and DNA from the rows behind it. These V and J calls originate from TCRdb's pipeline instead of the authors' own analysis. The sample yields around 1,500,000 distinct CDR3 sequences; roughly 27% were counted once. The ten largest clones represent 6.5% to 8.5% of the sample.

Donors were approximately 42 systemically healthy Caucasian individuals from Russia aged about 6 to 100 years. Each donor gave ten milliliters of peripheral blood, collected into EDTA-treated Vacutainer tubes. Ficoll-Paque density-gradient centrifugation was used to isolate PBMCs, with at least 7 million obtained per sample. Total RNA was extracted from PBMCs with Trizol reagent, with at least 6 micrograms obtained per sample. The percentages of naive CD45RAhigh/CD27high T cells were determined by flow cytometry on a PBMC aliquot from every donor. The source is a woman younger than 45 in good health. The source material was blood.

Here the CDR3 is given as CSVEGYYYEQYF. The nucleotide sequence is TGCAGCGTTGAGGGCTATTACTACGAGCAGTACTTC. The chain links TRBV29-1 with TRBJ2-7; the D gene is unclear. V is reduced by 3 bases and J by 3 bases, leaving a spacing of 9 bases between them. The CDR3 runs 12 residues from the cysteine to the phenylalanine. Only CDR3 DNA remains: 36 bases, in frame from the first base. The germline V gene gives CDR1 as SQVTM and CDR2 as ANQGSEA.